This TCR beta chain is from a study of shared clonotypes between healthy human individuals. Study results and caveats: Rarefaction showed sorted-subset sequencing was incomplete despite large depth. Naive CD4 clonotype sharing across a few donors was 4.5% to 6%. Across subsets, estimated richness was generally greater for naive than for memory populations.

In replicate PCRs of sorted subsets, approximately 200 ng DNA, approximately 30,000 T cell genomes, was used. Using immunoSEQ multiplex PCR, the repertoire was profiled, and TCRdb retains in-frame clones only, with some absent. The sample holds under 650,000 clones, 96% seen once. V was pared by 0 bases and J by 2 bases, with 14 bases between. Germline V lookup: CDR1 SGHRS, CDR2 YFSETQ. The CDR3 sequence is 16 residues long. Comments on this clone: Its antigen is still unknown.

The V gene is TRBV5-1, the J gene TRBJ2-5; D is uncertain. The specimen sequenced was naive CD4+ T cells sorted from blood. Subset meaning: CD45RA+ positively selected. The clonotype was recovered from a woman aged 30 to 39 in good health. The CDR3 DNA sequence: TGCGCCAGCAGCTTGGACGGGTATCCCATGCAAGAGACCCAGTACTTC. Its protein product is CASSLDGYPMQETQYF.